This T cell receptor beta chain was sequenced in a study of CD8+ T cells in alopecia areata. In regard to this clone: What it binds is unknown.

Sequencing used cDNA as its template, made by extracting RNA and reverse transcribing it. Here immunoSEQ multiplex PCR was the method, and the copy in TCRdb shows in-frame clones only, minus some. The sample holds 95,000 to 150,000 clones, around 53% seen once. Study observations and caveats: Normal scalp had lower clonality than lesional scalp, with alopecia totalis/universalis lesions showing this most strongly.

Noted treatment: oral pan-JAK inhibitor, 5-10 mg twice daily. Per the germline V gene, CDR1 is SQVTM and CDR2 is ANQGSEA. This CDR3 comprises 14 residues. V was trimmed by 4 bases and J by 5 bases, leaving 17 bases between them. The chain carries TRBV29-1 and TRBJ1-1; D might be TRBD1 (6 bases). This clonotype was sampled from a human donor with alopecia areata. The sequenced sample was CD4+ T cells sorted from blood, obtained at week 4, from a patient treated with tofacitinib. CDR3 protein: CSVVAPLGGTEAFF. The CDR3 region has the DNA TGCAGCGTTGTAGCTCCATTAGGGGGGACTGAAGCTTTCTTT.